The 26 T cell receptor beta chains given below trace back to one sample, sequenced in a study of T cell repertoires in cytomegalovirus infection. TCRdb re-derived calls from the reads in MiXCR, one entry per CDR3 protein. The profile shows roughly 150,000 distinct CDR3 sequences, roughly a quarter of them singletons. Material: PBMCs. Receptors originate from a human donor in good health (CMV status not recorded). Some clones in this sample may be carry-over from other donors' samples.

This clonotype was seen more than once but under ten times. CDR3 sequence: CASSERDRYTDTQYF. The CDR3 bases are TGCGCCAGCAGCGAACGGGACAGATACACAGATACGCAGTATTTT. The gene calls are TRBV4-1 and TRBJ2-3; the match to TRBD1 covers 7 bases. Germline CDR1 reads MGHRA; CDR2 reads YSYEKL. V dropped 5 bases and J dropped 2; count of bases not matched to a gene: 7. This CDR3 is built from 15 residues.

This clonotype has just a few counts. The rearrangement joins TRBV28 to TRBJ1-6; possible D gene TRBD1, 5 bases. CDR1 and CDR2 (germline): MDHEN, SYDVKM. The CDR3 sequence is 12 residues long. Trimming stripped 3 bases from V and 13 bases from J, with 10 bases between. The CDR3 sequence is CASSFKGLPLHF. The CDR3 DNA reads as TGTGCCAGCAGTTTTAAGGGGCTGCCCCTCCACTTT.

This clonotype came up many times. The rearrangement links TRBV7-8 to TRBJ2-2; the D gene is possibly TRBD1 (6 bases). This CDR3 spans 16 amino acids. V was clipped by 7 bases and J by 6 bases, with 21 bases between them. Per the germline V gene, CDR1 is SGHVS and CDR2 is FQNEAQ. This CDR3 is CASIQSGRQVPGELFF. CDR3 nucleotide sequence: TGTGCCAGCATCCAGTCGGGGCGACAGGTACCCGGGGAGCTGTTTTTT. The full variable domain, in which reference TRBV7-8 and TRBJ2-2 provide the parts outside the CDR3, is GAGVSQSPRYKVAKRGQDVALRCDPISGHVSLFWYQQALGQGPEFLTYFQNEAQLDKSGLPSDRFFAERPEGSVSTLKIQRTQQEDSAVYLCASIQSGRQVPGELFFGEGSRLTVL.

This clonotype was picked up a small number of times. CDR3 nucleotide sequence: TGTGCCAGCAGCCGAAGAGGGACAGGGGCGGTACGCGAGCAGTACTTC. It translates to CASSRRGTGAVREQYF. This chain joins TRBV6-2 or TRBV6-3 and TRBJ2-7; 10 nucleotides match TRBD1. V dropped 6 bases and J dropped 6; count of bases not matched to a gene: 14. This CDR3 is built from 16 residues. Germline-derived CDR1 and CDR2 are MNHEY and SVGEGT.

The CDR3 loop reads CASNGQGAPNTEAFF. CDR3 sequence (DNA): TGTGCCAGCAATGGACAGGGGGCGCCGAACACTGAAGCTTTCTTT. This chain joins TRBV19 and TRBJ1-1; 11 bases agree with TRBD1. CDR1 and CDR2 (germline): LNHDA, SQIVND (reference sequence). This CDR3 is 15 amino acids long. The junction had 7 bases not matched to a gene; V was cut back by 9 bases and J by 1 base. Full variable domain (remainder filled in from reference TRBV19 and TRBJ1-1): DGGITQSPKYLFRKEGQNVTLSCEQNLNHDAMYWYRQDPGQGLRLIYYSQIVNDFQKGDIAEGYSVSREKKESFPLTVTSAQKNPTAFYLCASNGQGAPNTEAFFGQGTRLTVV.

The sample holds a few counts of this clonotype. This sequence joins TRBV9 and TRBJ1-2; TRBD1 matches at 7 bases. The CDR3 has 15 residues. CDR1 SGDLS and CDR2 YYNGEE come from the germline V gene. After removal of 0 bases from V and 5 bases from J, the junction contained 7 bases not matched to a gene. CDR3 protein: CASSVVGDRLYGYTF. The CDR3 nucleotides read TGTGCCAGCAGCGTAGTAGGGGACAGACTTTATGGCTACACCTTC.

This clonotype was picked up many times. CDR3 sequence reads: CASSSEGLMNTEAFF. The CDR3 nucleotides read TGTGCCAGCAGCTCAGAAGGTCTCATGAACACTGAAGCTTTCTTT. This chain joins TRBV7-8 and TRBJ1-1; D call uncertain. V lost 4 bases and J 0 bases, leaving 12 bases between the germline ends. CDR3 size: 15 residues. Germline V gene sequence: CDR1 SGHVS, CDR2 FQNEAQ.

With regard to this clonotype: The junction and the germline gene differ at one end; a read error may be behind it. This chain uses TRBV7-7 with TRBJ2-7; 7 nucleotides align to TRBD1. The CDR3 runs to 14 residues. Per germline, CDR1 SSHAT and CDR2 FNYEAQ (reference sequence). The CDR3 bases are TGTGCTAGCAGCTTATGGACAGGTGACTACGAGCAGTACTTC. It encodes CASSLWTGDYEQYF.

There are a few counts of this clonotype. V and J are TRBV7-9 and TRBJ2-1; 12 bases line up with TRBD2. The J segment lost 3 bases and the V segment lost 2 bases, leaving 8 bases of the junction unmatched. CDR3 length equals 18 residues. Germline V CDR1 and CDR2: SEHNR, FQNEAQ (reference sequence). The CDR3 loop reads CASSLYASGRAYYNEQFF. The DNA for the CDR3 is TGTGCCAGCAGCTTATACGCTAGCGGGAGGGCCTACTACAATGAGCAGTTCTTC. Full variable domain (missing parts from reference TRBV7-9 and TRBJ2-1): DTGVSQNPRHKITKRGQNVTFRCDPISEHNRLYWYRQTLGQGPEFLTYFQNEAQLEKSRLLSDRFSAERPKGSFSTLEIQRTEQGDSAMYLCASSLYASGRAYYNEQFFGPGTRLTVL.

In this sample, this clonotype turned up a few times. The rearrangement links TRBV2 to TRBJ1-2, with D uncertain. This CDR3 region has 14 residues. Looked up from germline, CDR1 is SNHLY and CDR2 is FYNNEI. V dropped 2 bases and J dropped 5 bases, with 12 bases sitting between them. This CDR3 is CASSEPDTSYGYTF. The DNA of the CDR3 is TGTGCCAGCAGTGAACCCGACACGTCTTATGGCTACACCTTC.

The chain has TRBV24-1 and TRBJ2-7; the D is unclear. This CDR3 spans 14 amino acids. Germline-derived CDR1 and CDR2 are KGHDR and SFDVKD. The ends were cut back, 6 bases at V and 3 bases at J, with 14 bases in the middle. CDR3: CATSLRKTIYEQYF. The CDR3 DNA reads TGTGCCACCAGTTTAAGAAAGACCATCTACGAGCAGTACTTC.

This clonotype appeared many times. The chain couples TRBV12-3 or TRBV12-4 to TRBJ2-5; TRBD1 agrees at 8 bases. The CDR3 extends over 15 amino acids. J was trimmed by 6 bases and V by 6 bases; bases with no gene match: 12. The CDR3 here is CASRPSGGAYKTQYF. The DNA of the CDR3 is TGTGCCAGCAGACCCTCAGGGGGCGCGTACAAGACCCAGTACTTC.

This chain links TRBV23-1 with TRBJ2-7; no clear D gene. TRBV23-1 falls under the ORF class, with uncertain function. Trimming took off 2 bases at V and 2 bases at J, with 10 bases between the two ends. The length of the CDR3 is 14 residues. This CDR3 is CASSQASRPYEQYF. CDR3 bases: TGCGCCAGCAGTCAAGCCTCGAGGCCCTACGAGCAGTACTTC.

The chain recombines TRBV12-3 or TRBV12-4 with TRBJ1-3; D perhaps matches TRBD1 (6 bases). V lost 4 bases to trimming and J lost 0 bases, with 16 bases between them. The CDR3 runs 17 residues. DNA of the CDR3: TGTGCCAGCAGTTCCCGCCTGACAGGACGCTCTGGAAACACCATATATTTT. It codes for CASSSRLTGRSGNTIYF.

This clonotype has more than one count but fewer than ten. The genes are TRBV28 and TRBJ1-1, with D unresolved. The CDR3 totals 13 residues. The V end was cut by 5 bases, the J end by 0 bases, with 7 bases between. Germline CDR1 MDHEN, CDR2 SYDVKM. CDR3 DNA sequence: TGTGCCAGCAGTCGAAGCGTGAACACTGAAGCTTTCTTT. Translated, it gives CASSRSVNTEAFF.

This clonotype was observed many times. This chain links TRBV7-8 with TRBJ2-1; 11 nucleotides agree with TRBD1. The germline CDR1 and CDR2 sequences are SGHVS and FQNEAQ. CDR3 length equals 14 residues. V was pared by 1 base and J by 8 bases, with 1 base of the junction left unmatched. CDR3 DNA sequence: TGTGCCAGCAGCTTAGGGACAGGGGGCGATGAGCAGTTCTTC. As protein: CASSLGTGGDEQFF.

This sequence joins TRBV20-1 and TRBJ2-1; D unclear. The V gene lost 3 bases and the J gene lost 2 bases, with 8 bases spanning the gap. The CDR3 length is 13 residues. Per the germline V gene, CDR1 is DFQATT and CDR2 is SNEGSKA (reference sequence). The CDR3 is CSASTAPYNEQFF. Written as DNA, the CDR3 is TGCAGTGCTAGTACAGCCCCCTACAATGAGCAGTTCTTC.

The J gene is TRBJ2-1, the V gene TRBV5-1; TRBD2 matches at 12 bases. V was clipped by 7 bases and J by 0 bases; unmatched bases: 14. The V gene's germline CDR1 is SGHRS and CDR2 YFSETQ. There are 19 residues in the CDR3. CDR3 coding DNA: TGCGCCAGCGGCCTCGGGCTAGCGGGAGGGTGGAGCTCCTACAATGAGCAGTTCTTC. This encodes CASGLGLAGGWSSYNEQFF.

V is TRBV28 and J is TRBJ1-5; 7 nucleotides agree with TRBD1. From germline, CDR1 is MDHEN and CDR2 SYDVKM. V gave up 5 bases and J gave up 2 bases; unmatched junction bases: 6. The CDR3 has 15 amino acids. The CDR3 DNA sequence: TGTGCCAGCAGTGGGCTCGACAGGGGCAATCAGCCCCAGCATTTT. It codes for CASSGLDRGNQPQHF.

This clonotype was seen more than once but under ten times. This chain joins TRBV5-4 and TRBJ1-2; D uncertain. Trimming stripped 4 bases from V and 4 bases from J, with 14 bases between. There are 14 residues in the CDR3. The V gene's germline CDR1 is SGHNT and CDR2 YYREEE (reference sequence). The DNA of the CDR3 is TGTGCCAGCAGCCCGGATTCGACGGGCTATGGCTACACCTTC. Translation gives CASSPDSTGYGYTF.

The chain employs TRBV12-3 or TRBV12-4 and TRBJ2-3, with 13 bases fitting TRBD2. J lost 5 bases, V lost 6 bases, and 8 bases had no gene match. This CDR3 contains 16 residues. CDR3 region: CASRPGTSGIRDTQYF. In nucleotides, the CDR3 is TGTGCCAGCAGACCAGGGACTAGCGGGATAAGAGATACGCAGTATTTT.

This clonotype was counted many times. This sequence joins TRBV7-2 and TRBJ2-1, with 8 bases aligning to TRBD2. V shed 6 bases, J shed 4 bases, and the junction held 11 bases outside the gene matches. The length of the CDR3 is 16 residues. Per germline, CDR1 SGHTA and CDR2 FQGNSA. The CDR3 spells CASRKDPGLGYNEQFF. The CDR3 DNA follows: TGTGCCAGCAGAAAAGACCCGGGACTAGGATACAATGAGCAGTTCTTC. The whole variable domain, remainder taken from reference TRBV7-2 and TRBJ2-1, is GAGVSQSPSNKVTEKGKDVELRCDPISGHTALYWYRQSLGQGLEFLIYFQGNSAPDKSGLPSDRFSAERTGGSVSTLTIQRTQQEDSAVYLCASRKDPGLGYNEQFFGPGTRLTVL.

This clonotype came up many times. The genes are TRBV9 and TRBJ2-3; possible D gene TRBD2, 6 bases. V was cut by 4 bases and J by 6 bases, with 21 bases left in between. This CDR3 is built from 16 residues. Germline CDR1 SGDLS, CDR2 YYNGEE. The CDR3 bases are TGTGCCAGCAGCCCCCCCACCAGCGGCGGGGAGGATACGCAGTATTTT. Translated, it gives CASSPPTSGGEDTQYF.

V usage is TRBV19 and J usage is TRBJ2-1; 8 nucleotides line up with TRBD2. V shed 6 bases, J shed 0 bases, and the junction held 1 base outside the gene matches. The CDR3 is made up of 14 amino acids. CDR1 LNHDA and CDR2 SQIVND come from the germline V gene (reference sequence). CDR3 nucleotide sequence: TGTGCCAGTAGCGGGAGGGCCTCCTACAATGAGCAGTTCTTC. Translated: CASSGRASYNEQFF.

Only a few counts were recorded for this clonotype. V is TRBV12-5 and J is TRBJ1-1; D not certain. The CDR3 consists of 12 residues. Trimming took 1 base from V and 5 from J, leaving 5 bases between them. In germline, CDR1 is LGHNT, CDR2 FRNRAP. CDR3 nucleotide sequence: TGTGCTAGTGGTTTGGGGGGTACTGAAGCTTTCTTT. It encodes CASGLGGTEAFF. The variable domain in full, with the rest retrieved from reference TRBV12-5 and TRBJ1-1, is DARVTQTPRHKVTEMGQEVTMRCQPILGHNTVFWYRQTMMQGLELLAYFRNRAPLDDSGMPKDRFSAEMPDATLATLKIQPSEPRDSAVYFCASGLGGTEAFFGQGTRLTVV.

The chain couples TRBV29-1 to TRBJ2-3; possibly TRBD1 for D (6 bases). This CDR3 is built from 14 residues. With 3 bases removed from V and 4 bases from J, the gap between germline ends came to 14 bases. Germline CDR1 is SQVTM and CDR2 is ANQGSEA. For the CDR3, the DNA is TGCAGCGTTGAGTCAGGGGCTGCAGCAGATACGCAGTATTTT. It yields the protein CSVESGAAADTQYF.